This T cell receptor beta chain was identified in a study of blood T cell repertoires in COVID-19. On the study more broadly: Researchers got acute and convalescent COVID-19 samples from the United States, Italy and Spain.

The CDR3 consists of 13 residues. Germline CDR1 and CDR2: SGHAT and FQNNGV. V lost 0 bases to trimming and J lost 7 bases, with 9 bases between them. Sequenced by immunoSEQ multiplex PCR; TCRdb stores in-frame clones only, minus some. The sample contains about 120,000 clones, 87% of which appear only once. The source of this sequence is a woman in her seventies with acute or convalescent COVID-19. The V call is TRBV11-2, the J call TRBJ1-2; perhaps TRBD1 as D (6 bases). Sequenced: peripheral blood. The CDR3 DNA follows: TGTGCCAGCAGCTTAGAGGGGGCGGGTGGCTACACCTTC. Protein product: CASSLEGAGGYTF.